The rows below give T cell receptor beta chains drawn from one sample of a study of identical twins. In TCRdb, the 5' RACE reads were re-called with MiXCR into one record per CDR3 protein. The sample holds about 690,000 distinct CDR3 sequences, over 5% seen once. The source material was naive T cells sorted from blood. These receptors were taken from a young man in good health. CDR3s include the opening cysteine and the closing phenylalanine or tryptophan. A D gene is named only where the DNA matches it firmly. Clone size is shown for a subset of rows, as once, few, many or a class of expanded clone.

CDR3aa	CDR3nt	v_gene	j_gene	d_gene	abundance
CASSIVGSGIRTGELFF	TGTGCCAGTAGTATTGTAGGGAGCGGGATTCGTACCGGGGAGCTGTTTTTT	TRBV19	TRBJ2-2	TRBD2	few
CASSLGSGQGAEEQYF	TGCGCCAGCAGCTTGGGATCCGGACAGGGGGCCGAAGAGCAGTACTTC	TRBV4-3	TRBJ2-7	TRBD1	-
CASSPRWDGGPGELFF	TGTGCCAGCAGCCCCCGGTGGGACGGAGGTCCCGGGGAGCTGTTTTTT	TRBV7-3	TRBJ2-2	-	-
CASSPPGQMTNEQFF	TGTGCCAGCAGCCCACCGGGACAGATGACTAATGAGCAGTTCTTC	TRBV3-1	TRBJ2-1	TRBD1	many
CATTAGGEIHEQFF	TGTGCCACCACCGCCGGCGGGGAAATACATGAGCAGTTCTTC	TRBV15	TRBJ2-1	-	-
CASLKEGRAADTQYF	TGTGCCAGCTTAAAAGAGGGCAGGGCGGCAGATACGCAGTATTTT	TRBV12-3/TRBV12-4	TRBJ2-3	-	many
CASSISGTGNEQFF	TGTGCCAGCAGTATTAGCGGGACGGGCAATGAGCAGTTCTTC	TRBV6-1	TRBJ2-1	TRBD2	many
CSASQGLAGEQYF	TGCAGTGCTAGCCAGGGACTAGCGGGAGAGCAGTACTTC	TRBV20-1	TRBJ2-7	TRBD2	many
CASSSPTGNTIYF	TGTGCCAGCAGCTCCCCAACTGGAAACACCATATATTTT	TRBV7-9	TRBJ1-3	-	few
CASSEFAGNIQYF	TGTGCCAGCAGTGAATTTGCGGGAAACATTCAGTACTTC	TRBV25-1	TRBJ2-4	-	few
CSALAGASETQYF	TGCAGTGCCCTAGCGGGAGCTAGTGAGACCCAGTACTTC	TRBV20-1	TRBJ2-5	TRBD2	-
CASSPKTGPRSGANVLTF	TGTGCCAGCAGCCCCAAGACAGGGCCTCGGTCTGGGGCCAACGTCCTGACTTTC	TRBV7-6	TRBJ2-6	TRBD1	-
CATSRDLLGRGEQYF	TGTGCCACCAGCAGAGATCTCTTAGGACGGGGGGAGCAGTATTTT	TRBV15	TRBJ2-3	TRBD2	-
CASTSSGGGTGELFF	TGTGCCAGCACCTCTAGCGGGGGTGGGACCGGGGAGCTGTTTTTT	TRBV12-3/TRBV12-4	TRBJ2-2	TRBD2	-
CASSAGGRTLNTEAFF	TGTGCCAGCAGCGCTGGTGGGCGAACCTTGAACACTGAAGCTTTCTTT	TRBV9	TRBJ1-1	-	few
CSVARTLVTEAFF	TGCAGCGTTGCTAGGACGCTGGTGACTGAAGCTTTCTTT	TRBV29-1	TRBJ1-1	-	few
CASSLAGGPGEGELFF	TGCGCCAGCAGCTTGGCAGGGGGCCCAGGAGAAGGGGAGCTGTTTTTT	TRBV5-1	TRBJ2-2	TRBD1	-